This TCR beta chain was recovered during a study of T cell changes during pregnancy in multiple sclerosis. The table came from immunoSEQ multiplex PCR; TCRdb's copy has only in-frame clones and leaves some out. Altogether tens of thousands of clones are present, roughly nine tenths being singletons, with the ten largest covering 0.35% to 0.45%. Trimming left V 1 base short and J 8 bases short, with 14 bases between. The CDR3 runs 15 residues. Germline V gene lookup returns CDR1 LNHNV and CDR2 YYDKDF (reference sequence). The receptor was isolated from a female donor with multiple sclerosis, enrolled in a pregnancy study. V gene TRBV15 combines with J gene TRBJ1-4, with D perhaps matching TRBD1 (5 bases). The sample here was CD4+ T cells from peripheral blood mononuclear cells, taken in the third trimester of pregnancy. As DNA, the CDR3 is TGTGCCACCAGCAGAGGAGGCAGGGTAGGGGAAAAACTGTTTTTT. Translation gives CATSRGGRVGEKLFF. Looking up the rest from reference TRBV15 and TRBJ1-4 gives the full variable domain: DAMVIQNPRYQVTQFGKPVTLSCSQTLNHNVMYWYQQKSSQAPKLLFHYYDKDFNNEADTPDNFQSRRPNTSFCFLDIRSPGLGDTAMYLCATSRGGRVGEKLFFGSGTQLSVL.